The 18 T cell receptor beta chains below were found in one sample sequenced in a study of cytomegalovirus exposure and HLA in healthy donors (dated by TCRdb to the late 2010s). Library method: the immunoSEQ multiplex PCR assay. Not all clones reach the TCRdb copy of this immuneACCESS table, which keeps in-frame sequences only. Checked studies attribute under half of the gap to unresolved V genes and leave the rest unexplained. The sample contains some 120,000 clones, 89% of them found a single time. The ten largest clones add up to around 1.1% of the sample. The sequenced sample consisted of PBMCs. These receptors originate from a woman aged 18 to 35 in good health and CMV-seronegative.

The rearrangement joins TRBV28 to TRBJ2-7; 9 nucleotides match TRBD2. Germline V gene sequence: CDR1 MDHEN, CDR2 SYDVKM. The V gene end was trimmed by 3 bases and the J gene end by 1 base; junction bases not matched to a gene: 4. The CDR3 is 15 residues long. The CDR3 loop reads CASSFWLAGSYEQYF. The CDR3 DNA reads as TGTGCCAGCAGTTTTTGGCTAGCGGGATCCTACGAGCAGTACTTC. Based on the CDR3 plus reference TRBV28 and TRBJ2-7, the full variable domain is DVKVTQSSRYLVKRTGEKVFLECVQDMDHENMFWYRQDPGLGLRLIYFSYDVKMKEKGDIPEGYSVSREKKERFSLILESASTNQTSMYLCASSFWLAGSYEQYFGPGTRLTVT.

The CDR3 region is CSVSGTVQETQYF. CDR3 DNA: TGCAGCGTATCCGGGACAGTCCAAGAGACCCAGTACTTC. This sequence joins TRBV29-1 and TRBJ2-5; 7 positions match TRBD1. CDR3 length: 13 amino acids. The V gene's germline CDR1 is SQVTM and CDR2 ANQGSEA. The V and J ends lost 6 bases and 1 base, in that order; junction bases with no gene match: 5. Based on the CDR3 plus reference TRBV29-1 and TRBJ2-5, the full variable domain is SAVISQKPSRDICQRGTSLTIQCQVDSQVTMMFWYRQQPGQSLTLIATANQGSEATYESGFVIDKFPISRPNLTFSTLTVSNMSPEDSSIYLCSVSGTVQETQYFGPGTRLLVL.

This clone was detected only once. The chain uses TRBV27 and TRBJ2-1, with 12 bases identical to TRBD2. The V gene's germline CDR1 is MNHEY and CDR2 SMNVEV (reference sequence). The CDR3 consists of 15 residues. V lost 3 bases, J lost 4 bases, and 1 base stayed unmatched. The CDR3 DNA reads TGTGCCAGCAGTTTGACTAGCGGGGGATACAATGAGCAGTTCTTC. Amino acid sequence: CASSLTSGGYNEQFF.

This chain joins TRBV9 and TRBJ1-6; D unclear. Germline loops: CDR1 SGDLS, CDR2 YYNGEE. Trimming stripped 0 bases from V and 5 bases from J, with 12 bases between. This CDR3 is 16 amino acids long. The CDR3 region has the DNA TGTGCCAGCAGCGTAGGAGGGAGGATAGATAATTCACCCCTCCACTTT. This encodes CASSVGGRIDNSPLHF.

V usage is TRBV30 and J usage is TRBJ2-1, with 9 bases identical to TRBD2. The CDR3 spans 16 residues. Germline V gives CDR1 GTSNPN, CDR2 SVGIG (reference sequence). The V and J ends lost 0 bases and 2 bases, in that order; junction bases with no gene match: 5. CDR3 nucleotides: TGTGCCTGGAGTGTAGATCTAGCGGGACCCTACAATGAGCAGTTCTTC. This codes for CAWSVDLAGPYNEQFF.

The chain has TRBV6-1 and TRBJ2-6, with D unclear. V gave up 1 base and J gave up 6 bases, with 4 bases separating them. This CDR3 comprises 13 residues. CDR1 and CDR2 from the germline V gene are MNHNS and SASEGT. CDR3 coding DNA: TGTGCCAGCAGTGAAGGACTGGCCAACGTCCTGACTTTC. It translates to CASSEGLANVLTF.

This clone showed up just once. The CDR3 region is CASSRTGTGGSYEQYF. CDR3 DNA sequence: TGTGCCAGCAGTCGAACCGGGACAGGGGGCTCCTACGAGCAGTACTTC. V and J are TRBV28 and TRBJ2-7; TRBD1 matches at 11 bases. Germline CDR1 and CDR2: MDHEN and SYDVKM. Trimming removed 5 bases from V and 0 bases from J; junction bases left unmatched: 6. The CDR3 totals 16 residues.

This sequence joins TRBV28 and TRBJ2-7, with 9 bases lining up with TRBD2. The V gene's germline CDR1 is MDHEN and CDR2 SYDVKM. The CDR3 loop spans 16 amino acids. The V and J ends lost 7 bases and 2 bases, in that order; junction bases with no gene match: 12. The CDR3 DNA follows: TGTGCCAGCAACCATCTATCAGCGGGAGGCACCTACGAGCAGTACTTC. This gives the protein CASNHLSAGGTYEQYF.

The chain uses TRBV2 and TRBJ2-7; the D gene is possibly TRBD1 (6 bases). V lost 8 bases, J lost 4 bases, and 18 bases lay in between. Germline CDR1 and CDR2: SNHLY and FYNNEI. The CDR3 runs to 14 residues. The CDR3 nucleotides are TGTGCCAGCCGTAATCTGGGGACACAATACGAGCAGTACTTC. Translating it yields CASRNLGTQYEQYF.

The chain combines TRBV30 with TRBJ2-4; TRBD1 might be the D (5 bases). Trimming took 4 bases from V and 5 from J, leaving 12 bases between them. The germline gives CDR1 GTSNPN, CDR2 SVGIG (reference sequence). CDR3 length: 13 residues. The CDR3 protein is CAWKLRVENIQYF. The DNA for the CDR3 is TGTGCCTGGAAGCTCAGGGTTGAAAACATTCAGTACTTC.

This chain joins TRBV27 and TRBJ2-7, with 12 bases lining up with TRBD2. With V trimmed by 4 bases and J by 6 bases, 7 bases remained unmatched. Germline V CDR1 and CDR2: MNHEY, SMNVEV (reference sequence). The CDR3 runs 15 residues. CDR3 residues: CASSSRLAGDLEQYF. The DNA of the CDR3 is TGTGCCAGCAGTTCTCGACTAGCGGGAGACCTCGAGCAGTACTTC.

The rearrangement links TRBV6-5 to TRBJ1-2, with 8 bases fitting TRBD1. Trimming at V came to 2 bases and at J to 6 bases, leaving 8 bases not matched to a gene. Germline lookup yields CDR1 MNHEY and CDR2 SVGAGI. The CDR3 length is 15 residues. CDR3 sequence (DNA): TGTGCCAGCAGTTACGTGGGACAGGTTCAAGATGGCTACACCTTC. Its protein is CASSYVGQVQDGYTF.

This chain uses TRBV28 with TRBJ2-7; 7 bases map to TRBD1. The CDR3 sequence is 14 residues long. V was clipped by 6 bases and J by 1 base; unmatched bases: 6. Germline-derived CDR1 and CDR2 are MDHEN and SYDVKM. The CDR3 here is CASSTTGESYEQYV. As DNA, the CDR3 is TGTGCCAGCAGCACTACAGGGGAATCCTACGAGCAGTACGTC.

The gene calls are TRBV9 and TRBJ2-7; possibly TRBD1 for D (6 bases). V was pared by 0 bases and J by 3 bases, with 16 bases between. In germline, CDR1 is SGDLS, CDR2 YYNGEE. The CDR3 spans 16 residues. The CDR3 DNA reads TGTGCCAGCAGCGTAGATTGTCAGGGGAATAACTACGAGCAGTACGTC. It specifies CASSVDCQGNNYEQYV.

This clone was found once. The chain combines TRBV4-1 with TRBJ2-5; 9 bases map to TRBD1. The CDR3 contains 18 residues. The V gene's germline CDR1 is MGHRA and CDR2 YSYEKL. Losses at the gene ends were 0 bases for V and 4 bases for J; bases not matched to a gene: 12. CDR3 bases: TGCGCCAGCAGCCAAGACCCGGGACAGGGACATCGCCGAGAGACCCAGTACTTC. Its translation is CASSQDPGQGHRRETQYF.

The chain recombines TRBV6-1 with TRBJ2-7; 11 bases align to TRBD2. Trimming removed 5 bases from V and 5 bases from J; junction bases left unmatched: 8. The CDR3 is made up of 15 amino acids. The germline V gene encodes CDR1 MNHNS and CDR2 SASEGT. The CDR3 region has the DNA TGTGCCAGCAGTCCTCTAGCGGGGGGAATCCACGAGCAGTACGTC. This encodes CASSPLAGGIHEQYV.

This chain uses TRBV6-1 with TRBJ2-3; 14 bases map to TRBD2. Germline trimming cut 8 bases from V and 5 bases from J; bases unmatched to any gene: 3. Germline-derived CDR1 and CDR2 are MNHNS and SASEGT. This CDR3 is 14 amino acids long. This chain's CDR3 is CASGLAGGIDTQYF. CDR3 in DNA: TGTGCCAGCGGACTAGCGGGGGGTATAGATACGCAGTATTTT.

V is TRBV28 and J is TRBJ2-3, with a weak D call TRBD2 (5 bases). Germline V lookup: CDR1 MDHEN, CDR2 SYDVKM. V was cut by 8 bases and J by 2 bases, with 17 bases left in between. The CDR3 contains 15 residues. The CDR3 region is CASGARSGLTDTQYF. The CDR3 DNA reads TGTGCCAGCGGCGCTAGGAGCGGTCTCACAGATACGCAGTATTTT.